The source of this T cell receptor (beta chain) is a study of shared clonotypes between healthy human individuals. The repertoire was sequenced with immunoSEQ multiplex PCR; TCRdb's copy has only in-frame clones and lacks some. The sample lists 740,000 or so clones; around four fifths were seen once. The V gene's germline CDR1 is MDHEN and CDR2 SYDVKM. V lost 6 bases and J lost 4; bases outside the gene matches: 8. There are 17 residues in the CDR3. Sequencing was done on a sample of memory CD4+ T cells sorted from blood. Documented subset: CD45RA-negative fraction. The V gene is TRBV28, the J gene TRBJ2-1, with 14 bases that match TRBD2. The sequence was obtained from a woman between 25 and 40 years old in good health. This CDR3 is CASRRGTSGSLYNEQFF. CDR3 nucleotides: TGTGCCAGCAGAAGAGGGACTAGCGGGAGTTTGTACAATGAGCAGTTCTTC.